A selection of T cell receptor beta chains follows, all from one sample in a study of blood T cell repertoires in COVID-19. The protocol was immunoSEQ multiplex PCR, while the TCRdb copy is restricted to in-frame clones and leaves out a portion. The sample includes around 150,000 clones, about 77% of them seen just once. The sequenced sample consisted of peripheral blood. The receptors were gathered from a woman older than 75 with acute or convalescent COVID-19. Both conserved end residues are part of each CDR3. D genes are given only for firm matches. Where a row states a size, it is once, few, many or the class of an expanded clone; other rows omit it.

V gene,D gene,clone size,J gene,CDR3 DNA,CDR3 protein
TRBV3-1/TRBV3-2,TRBD2,-,TRBJ2-3,TGTGCCAGCAGCCAAGATCATGCGGGAGGGGGGGCAGATACGCAGTATTTT,CASSQDHAGGGADTQYF
TRBV15,-,few,TRBJ2-7,TGTGCCACCAGCAGAGATTCCATTTCCTACGAGCAGTACTTC,CATSRDSISYEQYF
TRBV28,TRBD1,-,TRBJ1-4,TGTGCCAGCAGTCGGACAGGCGCTAATGAAAAACTGTTTTTT,CASSRTGANEKLFF
TRBV28,-,-,TRBJ2-1,TGTGCCAGCAGTTCCCAGGGGAATGAGCAGTTCTTC,CASSSQGNEQFF
TRBV24-1,-,-,TRBJ2-3,TGTGCCACCAGTGATCCGAGTCCTAGCGCCACAGATACGCAGTATTTT,CATSDPSPSATDTQYF
TRBV3-1/TRBV3-2,-,-,TRBJ2-7,TGTGCCAGCAGCCAAGGTGCGTTGGCGGATCACTACGAGCAGTACTTC,CASSQGALADHYEQYF
TRBV6-1,TRBD1,-,TRBJ1-2,TGTGCCAGCAGTTGGGTACAGGGGGAAGATGGCTACACCTTC,CASSWVQGEDGYTF
TRBV5-1,TRBD2,-,TRBJ2-5,TGCGCCAGCACAGGACTAGCGGGGCAAGAGACCCAGTACTTC,CASTGLAGQETQYF
TRBV11-2,-,-,TRBJ1-3,TGTGCCAGCAGCCTAAGCCTCGGAAACACCATATATTTT,CASSLSLGNTIYF
TRBV3-1/TRBV3-2,TRBD1,-,TRBJ2-1,TGTGCCAGCAGGCTTGGGACAGCAAGGAATGAGCAGTTCTTC,CASRLGTARNEQFF
TRBV6-5,TRBD2,-,TRBJ2-7,TGTGCCAGCAGCACCGGGACTATACGTCGGGAGCAGTACTTC,CASSTGTIRREQYF
TRBV6-5,TRBD1,-,TRBJ2-1,TGTGCCAGCAGCCGGGGACAGGGAGGGGACAATGAGCAGTTCTTC,CASSRGQGGDNEQFF
TRBV2,TRBD1,-,TRBJ2-1,TGTGCCAGCAGAGACAGGGAATACAATGAGCAGTTCTTC,CASRDREYNEQFF
TRBV11-2,TRBD2,-,TRBJ2-1,TGTGCCAGCAGCTTAATCGCTAGCGGGGGAAATGAGCAGTTCTTC,CASSLIASGGNEQFF
TRBV9,TRBD1,few,TRBJ1-5,TGTGCCAGCAGCGTAGCCCCCGGACAGGATCAGCCCCAGCATTTT,CASSVAPGQDQPQHF
TRBV7-6,-,few,TRBJ2-7,TGTGCCAGCAGCCTGAACCCCCGGGAGCAGTACTTC,CASSLNPREQYF
TRBV28,-,-,TRBJ1-2,TGTGCCAGCAGTTTTCTGGTCCACGATTCACGCAGGTCCTATGGCTACACCTTC,CASSFLVHDSRRSYGYTF
TRBV2,TRBD2,-,TRBJ2-5,TGTGCCAGCAGTGAAGCCGGGACTAGTTTGGAGACCCAGTACTTC,CASSEAGTSLETQYF
TRBV27,TRBD2,-,TRBJ2-5,TGTGCCAGCAGAGGGTGGGGGGGAAAAGAGACCCAGTACTTC,CASRGWGGKETQYF
TRBV5-6,-,-,TRBJ1-1,TGTGCCAGCAGCTTGGCCGGGGAAGTGGGTATGAACACTGAAGCTTTCTTT,CASSLAGEVGMNTEAFF
TRBV6-5,-,-,TRBJ1-2,TGTGCCAGCAGTTCCCCTGGGCGGGGGGCGCGCGGCTACACCTTC,CASSSPGRGARGYTF
TRBV14,TRBD2,-,TRBJ2-1,TGTGCCAGCAGCTCCCGACTAGCCGCGGCGTACAATGAGCAGTTCTTC,CASSSRLAAAYNEQFF
TRBV19,-,-,TRBJ1-1,TGTGCCAGTAGTCCGACCCAGGGAAAGGGTTACGCTGAAGCTTTCTTT,CASSPTQGKGYAEAFF